A selection of T cell receptor beta chains follows, all from one sample in a study of beta chain features in type 1 diabetes. Libraries were prepared by immunoSEQ multiplex PCR; TCRdb keeps only in-frame clonotypes and omits some of them. Here the sample spans over 650,000 clones, over 12% being singletons. Input material: naive CD4+ T cells from blood. These receptors were obtained from a man between 18 and 35 years old with type 1 diabetes. Each CDR3 is given with its conserved first and last residue. Each record gives: clone size, D gene, J gene, V gene, CDR3 DNA, CDR3 protein. D genes are given only for firm matches. Clone size is stated in some rows and not others, as once, few, many or a class when expanded.

- | TRBD2 | TRBJ2-2 | TRBV9 | TGTGCCAGCAGCGCGGCCGGTCTAGCGGGGGCGAACACCGGGGAGCTGTTTTTT | CASSAAGLAGANTGELFF
few | - | TRBJ2-3 | TRBV5-4 | TGTGCCAGCAGCGCGTCGGATACGCAGTATTTT | CASSASDTQYF
- | TRBD1 | TRBJ2-7 | TRBV14 | TGTGCCAGCAGCGAATTGACAGGGTACTACGAGCAGTACTTC | CASSELTGYYEQYF
- | - | TRBJ1-4 | TRBV6-1 | TGTGCCAGCGAAGGGGTTCGGAGCGTGGAAAAACTGTTTTTT | CASEGVRSVEKLFF
- | - | TRBJ1-2 | TRBV29-1 | TGCAGCGTTTCCCGGGGGTTTGCGGACTATGGCTACACCTTC | CSVSRGFADYGYTF
- | TRBD2 | TRBJ2-3 | TRBV7-2 | TGTGCCAGCAGCTCCGGGACTAGTCCGCAGTATTTT | CASSSGTSPQYF
- | TRBD2 | TRBJ2-1 | TRBV6-5 | TGTGCCAGCAGTTACTTTCCTAGCGGGCACAATGAGCAGTTCTTC | CASSYFPSGHNEQFF
- | - | TRBJ2-1 | TRBV30 | TGTGCCTGGAGTGGCCTAGCGCCTAGCACCTACAATGAGCAGTTCTTC | CAWSGLAPSTYNEQFF
few | TRBD2 | TRBJ2-1 | TRBV19 | TGTGCCAGTACCGAGCGGGAACCTTACAATGAGCAGTTCTTC | CASTEREPYNEQFF
- | - | TRBJ2-7 | TRBV11-2 | TGTGCCAGCAAGAGGGGACAAATCGCCTACGAGCAGTACTTC | CASKRGQIAYEQYF
- | - | TRBJ2-3 | TRBV13 | TGTGCCAGCAGCCCTCGAACAGGCCCAGATACGCAGTATTTT | CASSPRTGPDTQYF
few | TRBD1 | TRBJ2-7 | TRBV29-1 | TGCAGCGTTAGACAGGGGACCTACGAGCAGTACTTC | CSVRQGTYEQYF
- | - | TRBJ2-2 | TRBV6-5 | TGTGCCAGCAGTCTCCTCTTAGTTACCGGGGAGCTGTTTTTT | CASSLLLVTGELFF
few | TRBD2 | TRBJ2-1 | TRBV27 | TGTGCCAGCTGGGGGCTAGCGGGATTAGAAAACAATGAGCAGTTCTTC | CASWGLAGLENNEQFF
few | - | TRBJ2-6 | TRBV30 | TGTGCCTGGGGGAGGTCTGGGGCCAACGTCCTGACTTTC | CAWGRSGANVLTF
- | TRBD1 | TRBJ1-1 | TRBV30 | TGTGCCTGGAGTAGGAACAGGGGGAACACTGAAGCTTTCTTT | CAWSRNRGNTEAFF
- | - | TRBJ1-5 | TRBV30 | TGTGCCTGGGAAACCCGGTTAGGGGAGCCCCAGCATTTT | CAWETRLGEPQHF
few | - | TRBJ2-3 | TRBV6-1 | TGTGCCAGCCGAGAGCATTCCACAGATACGCAGTATTTT | CASREHSTDTQYF
few | TRBD1 | TRBJ2-7 | TRBV11-2 | TGTGCCAGCAGCCCGGACAGGGTTCACTACGAGCAGTACTTC | CASSPDRVHYEQYF
- | - | TRBJ1-6 | TRBV4-3 | TGCGCCAGCAGCCAAGAAGTCCCAGGTTCACCCCTCCACTTT | CASSQEVPGSPLHF
few | - | TRBJ1-1 | TRBV7-9 | TGTGCCAGCAACCGACAACAGGTGTTTGAAGCTTTCTTT | CASNRQQVFEAFF
few | TRBD1 | TRBJ1-3 | TRBV7-2 | TGTGCCAGCAGCTCCCGACAGGGTGACACCATATATTTT | CASSSRQGDTIYF
few | - | TRBJ1-5 | TRBV30 | TGTGCCTGGAGCGCCGTCGGGCAGCCCCAGCATTTT | CAWSAVGQPQHF
few | - | TRBJ1-5 | TRBV7-9 | TGTGCCAGCACCACCGGGGAGGCTAGTCAGCCCCAGCATTTT | CASTTGEASQPQHF